The clone carrying this T cell receptor beta chain was seen repeatedly, ten times or more. TCRdb itself ran the RACE reads through MiXCR, one entry per CDR3 protein. The sample lists tens of thousands of distinct CDR3 sequences; around 7% were seen once. Trimming removed 2 bases from V and 11 bases from J, with 15 bases in between. This CDR3 is 13 amino acids long. Germline CDR1 reads SEHNR; CDR2 reads FQNEAQ (reference sequence). This sample stems from a study of human T cells and chemical hapten exposure. About the study: Investigators sensitized about 2 cm by about 2 cm of upper inner arm skin with 2% DPC.

The time point denotes: pre-sensitization, week 0. The treatment denotes: therapeutic diphenylcyclopropenone sensitization with weekly scalp DPC. The receptor was isolated from a woman under 40 with alopecia areata. Some clones in this sample may be carry-over from other donors' samples. The source material was whole blood, sampled in connection with sensitization to the hapten diphenylcyclopropenone (DPC). The chain has TRBV7-9 and TRBJ1-1; D gene ambiguous. The CDR3 DNA reads as TGTGCCAGCAGCTTACAGAGAGATGCGTCCGCTTTCTTT. It codes for CASSLQRDASAFF. Full variable domain (rest looked up from reference TRBV7-9 and TRBJ1-1): DTGVSQNPRHKITKRGQNVTFRCDPISEHNRLYWYRQTLGQGPEFLTYFQNEAQLEKSRLLSDRFSAERPKGSFSTLEIQRTEQGDSAMYLCASSLQRDASAFFGQGTRLTVV.